This T cell receptor (beta chain) was retrieved from a study of post-analysis software for immune sequencing data. Study-level information: The study covered relapsing-remitting, secondary progressive and progressive-relapsing courses of multiple sclerosis.

This clonotype was found many times. What it binds is not known. Unique molecular identifiers were present in the TCR beta cDNA libraries. About 540,000 cDNA molecules were obtained from roughly 1.1 to 9.2 million T cells. TCRdb re-called the PCR reads with MiXCR, one entry per CDR3 protein. This table has hundreds of thousands of distinct CDR3 sequences, about 39% appearing once. This CDR3 comprises 13 residues. Germline loops: CDR1 SQVTM, CDR2 ANQGSEA. V lost 6 bases to trimming and J lost 2 bases; unmatched junction nucleotides: 7. Overall study results and limits: Compared against controls, patients with multiple sclerosis displayed significantly lower normalized Chao1 diversity. Under the F measure, samples that were prepared in one batch clustered strongly together. Roughly five TRBV segments were more frequent in patients than controls; TRBV5-6, TRBV5-1 and TRBV20-1 belonged to this group.

Material: blood. The chain joins TRBV29-1 to TRBJ2-7, with 7 bases identical to TRBD1. This TCR was sampled from a girl aged 2-9 years with multiple sclerosis. CDR3 region: CSVGTGVPYEQYF. In DNA form, the CDR3 reads TGCAGCGTCGGCACAGGGGTTCCCTACGAGCAGTACTTC.